This T cell receptor beta chain came from a study of Graves' ophthalmopathy and Graves' hyperthyroidism. The sequenced template was RNA, covering the TCR beta CDR3 region. The first round was an RT-PCR with HTBI primers, and the second round was a multiplex PCR. TCRdb analysed the multiplex PCR reads with MiXCR anew, one entry per CDR3 protein. Counted here are about 600,000 distinct CDR3 sequences, approximately 35% occurring once; the ten biggest clones make up roughly 4%. The CDR3 totals 14 residues. The germline V gene encodes CDR1 KGHDR and CDR2 SFDVKD. Deletions cut 7 bases from V and 0 bases from J, with 9 bases between. This clonotype has a count of ten or more.

This TCR was sampled from an adult man with Graves' hyperthyroidism. This chain links TRBV24-1 with TRBJ1-5; tentative D call: TRBD1 (5 bases). The sequenced material came from peripheral blood or thyroid tissue (not recorded which). CDR3 bases: TGTGCCACCAGGGGACCTGATAGCAATCAGCCCCAGCATTTT. Its protein is CATRGPDSNQPQHF.